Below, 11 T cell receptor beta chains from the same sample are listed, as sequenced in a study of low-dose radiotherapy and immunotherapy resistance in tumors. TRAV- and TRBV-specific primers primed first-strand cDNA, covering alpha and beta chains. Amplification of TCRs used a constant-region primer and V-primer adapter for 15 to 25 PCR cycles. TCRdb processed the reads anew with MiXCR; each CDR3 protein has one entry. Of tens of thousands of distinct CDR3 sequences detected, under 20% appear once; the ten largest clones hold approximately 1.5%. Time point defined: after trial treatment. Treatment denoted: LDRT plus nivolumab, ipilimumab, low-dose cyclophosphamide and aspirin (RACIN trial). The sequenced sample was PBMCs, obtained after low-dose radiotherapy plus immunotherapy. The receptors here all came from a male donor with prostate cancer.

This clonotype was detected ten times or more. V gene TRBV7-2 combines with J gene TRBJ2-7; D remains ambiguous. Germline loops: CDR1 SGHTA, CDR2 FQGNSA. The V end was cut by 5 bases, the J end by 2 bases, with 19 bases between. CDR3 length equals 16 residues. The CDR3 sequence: CASSPSLGATTYEQYF. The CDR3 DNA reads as TGTGCCAGCAGCCCCAGCCTGGGCGCAACAACCTACGAGCAGTACTTC.

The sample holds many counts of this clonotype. CDR3 bases: TGCAGTGCGGGACTAGACTCCTACAATGAGCAGTTCTTC. The encoded protein is CSAGLDSYNEQFF. The gene calls are TRBV20-1 and TRBJ2-1, with 8 bases matching TRBD2. The germline gives CDR1 DFQATT, CDR2 SNEGSKA (reference sequence). With 6 bases clipped from V and 0 bases from J, the junction kept 1 base outside the gene matches. CDR3 length equals 13 residues.

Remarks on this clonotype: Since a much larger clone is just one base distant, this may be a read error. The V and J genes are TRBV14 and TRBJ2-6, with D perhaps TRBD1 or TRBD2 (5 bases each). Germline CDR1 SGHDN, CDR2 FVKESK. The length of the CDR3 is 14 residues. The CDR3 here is CASSRGIGANVRTF. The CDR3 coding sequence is TGTGCCAGCAGCCGCGGCATCGGGGCCAACGTCCGGACTTTC.

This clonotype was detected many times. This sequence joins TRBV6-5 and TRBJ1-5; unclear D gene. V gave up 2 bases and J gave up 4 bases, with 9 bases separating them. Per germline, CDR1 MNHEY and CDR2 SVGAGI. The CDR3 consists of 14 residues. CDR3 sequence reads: CASSYGGSNQPQHF. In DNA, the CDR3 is TGTGCCAGCAGTTACGGAGGCAGTAATCAGCCCCAGCATTTT.

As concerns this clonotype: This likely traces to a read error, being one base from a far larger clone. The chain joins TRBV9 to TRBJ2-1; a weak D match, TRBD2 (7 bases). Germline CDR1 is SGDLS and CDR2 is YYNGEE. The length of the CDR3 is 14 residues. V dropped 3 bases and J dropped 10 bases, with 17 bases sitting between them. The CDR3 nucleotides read TGTGCCAGCAGCGAGCGGGACACCCTCTACGAGCAGTTCTTC. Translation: CASSERDTLYEQFF.

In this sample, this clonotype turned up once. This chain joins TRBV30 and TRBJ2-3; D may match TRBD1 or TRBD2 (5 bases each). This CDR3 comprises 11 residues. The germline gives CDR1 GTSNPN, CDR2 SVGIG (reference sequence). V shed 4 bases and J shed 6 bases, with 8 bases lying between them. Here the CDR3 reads CAWNEGDTQYF. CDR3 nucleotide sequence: TGTGCCTGGAACGAGGGGGATACGCAGTATTTT.

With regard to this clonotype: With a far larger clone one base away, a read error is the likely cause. This CDR3 reads CASRVARAGEQYF. The DNA of the CDR3 is TGTGCCAGCAGAGTAGCCAGGGCTGGGGAGCAGTACTTC. V gene TRBV9 combines with J gene TRBJ2-1; D possibly corresponds to TRBD1 (5 bases). The J call could be wrong; TRBJ2-7 is a better fit for the DNA end. The CDR3 extends over 13 amino acids. CDR1 SGDLS and CDR2 YYNGEE come from the germline V gene.

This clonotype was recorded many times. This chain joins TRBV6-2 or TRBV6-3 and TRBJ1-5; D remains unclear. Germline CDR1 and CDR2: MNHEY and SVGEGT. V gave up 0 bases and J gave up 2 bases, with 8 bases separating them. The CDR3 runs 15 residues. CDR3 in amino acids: CASSYSILGNQPQHF. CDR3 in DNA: TGTGCCAGCAGTTACTCGATTTTGGGCAATCAGCCCCAGCATTTT.

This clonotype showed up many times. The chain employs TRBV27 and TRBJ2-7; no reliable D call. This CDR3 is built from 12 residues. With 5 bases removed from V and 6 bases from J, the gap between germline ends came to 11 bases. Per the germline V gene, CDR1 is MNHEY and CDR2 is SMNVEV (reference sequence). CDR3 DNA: TGTGCCAGCAGTCGGAAAGTTGGCGAGCAGTACTTC. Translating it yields CASSRKVGEQYF.

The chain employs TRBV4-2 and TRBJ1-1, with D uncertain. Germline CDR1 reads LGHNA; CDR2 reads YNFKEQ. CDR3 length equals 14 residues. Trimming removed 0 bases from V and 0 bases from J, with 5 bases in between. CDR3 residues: CASSQEQLNTEAFF. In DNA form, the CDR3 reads TGTGCCAGCAGCCAAGAACAGTTGAACACTGAAGCTTTCTTT.

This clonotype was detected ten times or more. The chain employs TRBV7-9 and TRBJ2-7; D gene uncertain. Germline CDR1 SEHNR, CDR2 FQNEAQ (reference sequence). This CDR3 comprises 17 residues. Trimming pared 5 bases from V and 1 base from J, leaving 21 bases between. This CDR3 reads CASSPSMGSSNSYEQYF. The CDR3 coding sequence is TGTGCCAGCAGCCCCTCGATGGGCAGCTCCAATTCCTACGAGCAGTACTTC. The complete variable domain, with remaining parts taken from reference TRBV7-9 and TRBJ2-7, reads DTGVSQNPRHKITKRGQNVTFRCDPISEHNRLYWYRQTLGQGPEFLTYFQNEAQLEKSRLLSDRFSAERPKGSFSTLEIQRTEQGDSAMYLCASSPSMGSSNSYEQYFGPGTRLTVT.